This T cell receptor beta chain originates from a study of blood T cell repertoires in COVID-19. Study as a whole: The study drew acute and convalescent COVID-19 samples from the United States, Italy and Spain. PBMCs, B-cell-depleted T cells, or T cells were the source of the cDNA or gDNA that made up the material.

CDR1 and CDR2 (germline): SGDLS, YYNGEE. This CDR3 is 15 amino acids long. V lost 0 bases, J lost 2 bases, and 9 bases lay in between. Under the authors' procedure: Scientists estimated how many nucleated cells there were by amplifying reference gene primers. Generated by immunoSEQ multiplex PCR, the TCRdb table keeps only in-frame clones and is missing some. V, J and clone size were drawn from that table, and D and trimming were deduced from the DNA. The sample contains 75,000 to 100,000 clones, around 90% of which appear only once. The origin of this receptor is an older man with acute or convalescent COVID-19. The rearrangement joins TRBV9 to TRBJ1-5; D is possibly TRBD1 (5 bases). The source material was peripheral blood. In DNA form, the CDR3 reads TGTGCCAGCAGCGTAGATGGGGGGGGCAATCAGCCCCAGCATTTT. It is translated as CASSVDGGGNQPQHF.